This TCR beta chain was obtained from a study of blood T cell repertoires in COVID-19 (TCRdb year 2020). With regard to the full study: Samples from collaborators originated in the United States, Italy and Spain and spanned both the acute and convalescent phases of COVID-19. The material from the prospective study consisted of cDNA or gDNA derived from T cells, B-cell-depleted T cells, or PBMCs. Deeply sampled blood TCRbeta repertoires from subjects exposed to, actively infected with, or recovered from COVID-19 were included in the dataset. The repertoires were released in a freely available public database meant as a resource for research on the immune response to SARS-CoV-2. Samples were obtained from the ongoing ImmuneRACE study (first 160 participants) and from approximately 1,200 subjects provided by 6 global collaborators. Sample metadata almost always included a de-identified subject ID, COVID-19 status, age in years and sex. Where available, HLA class I and class II types were obtained from metadata supplied by the sample provider rather than from assay-based typing. Results the study describes overall, beyond this receptor: Clinical and demographic metadata were provided uncurated, with the amount varying by source and participant.

V is pared back by 1 base and J by 5 bases, with 17 bases lying between the germline termini. The germline V gene provides CDR1 LGHNA and CDR2 YNFKEQ. The CDR3 spans 16 residues, from the cysteine through the phenylalanine. Only the CDR3 DNA is retained, 48 bases long and in frame from the first base. TCRbeta CDR3 regions were amplified from genomic DNA using the immunoSEQ Assay, a bias-controlled multiplex PCR. The authors' analysis ran thus. The number of nucleated cells in each sample was estimated from the amplification of reference gene primers within the assay. Sequence reads were collapsed and filtered to measure the absolute abundance of every unique TCRbeta CDR3 rearrangement. Productive Simpson clonality was computed per sample as the square root of Simpson's diversity index over productive rearrangements. TCRdb mirrors the immuneACCESS table, restricted to in-frame sequences. Some clones are absent from its copies; in checked studies, under half trace to an unresolved V gene, and the reason for the others is unknown. The V and J calls and clone size come from that table; D and trimming were worked out from the DNA. Here the sample has nearly 250,000 clones; almost 85% occur a single time. The top ten clones comprise around 1.9% of the sample.

Comment on this clone: The target of this receptor is not known. No quality values exist for individual bases; no much larger clone is one base distant.

Each collaborating institution followed its own protocols to collect whole blood in K2EDTA tubes. Collaborator samples were shipped for TCRbeta analysis as frozen whole blood, isolated PBMCs, or DNA extracted from either sample type. Here the chain combines TRBV4-2 and TRBJ1-2, with TRBD1 tentatively as D gene (5 bases match). The sequence derives from a woman at least 80 years old with acute or convalescent COVID-19. The sample comprised peripheral blood. Here is the DNA: TGTGCCAGCAGCCAAGTCGTGGACACCCTTGGATATGGCTACACCTTC. The resulting protein is CASSQVVDTLGYGYTF.